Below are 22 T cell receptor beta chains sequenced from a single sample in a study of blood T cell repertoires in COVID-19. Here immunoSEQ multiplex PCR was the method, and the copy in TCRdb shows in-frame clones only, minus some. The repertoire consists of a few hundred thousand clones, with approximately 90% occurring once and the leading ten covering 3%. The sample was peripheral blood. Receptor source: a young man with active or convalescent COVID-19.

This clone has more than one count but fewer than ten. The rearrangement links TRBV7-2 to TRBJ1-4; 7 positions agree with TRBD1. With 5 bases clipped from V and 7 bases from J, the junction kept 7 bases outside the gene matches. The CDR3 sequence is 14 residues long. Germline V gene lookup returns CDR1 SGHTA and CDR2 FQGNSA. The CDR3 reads CASSPQGGAEKLFF. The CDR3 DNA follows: TGTGCCAGCAGCCCCCAGGGGGGCGCTGAAAAACTGTTTTTT.

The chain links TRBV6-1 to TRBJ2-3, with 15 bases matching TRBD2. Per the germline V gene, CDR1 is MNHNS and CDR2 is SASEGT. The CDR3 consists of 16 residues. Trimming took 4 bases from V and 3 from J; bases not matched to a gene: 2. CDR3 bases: TGTGCCAGCAGTGGGGGACTAGCGGGAGGAACAGATACGCAGTATTTT. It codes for CASSGGLAGGTDTQYF.

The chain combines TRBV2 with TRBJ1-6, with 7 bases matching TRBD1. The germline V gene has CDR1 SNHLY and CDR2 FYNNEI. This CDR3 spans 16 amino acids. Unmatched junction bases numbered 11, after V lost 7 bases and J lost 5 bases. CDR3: CASTKYGTANNSPLHF. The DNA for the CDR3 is TGTGCCAGCACCAAGTACGGGACAGCGAATAATTCACCCCTCCACTTT.

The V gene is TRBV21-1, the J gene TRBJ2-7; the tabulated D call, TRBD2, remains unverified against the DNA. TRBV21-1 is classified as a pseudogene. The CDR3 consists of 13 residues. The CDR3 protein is CASSKATGYEQYF. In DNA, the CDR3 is TGTGCCAGCAGCAAAGCGACTGGCTACGAGCAGTACTTC.

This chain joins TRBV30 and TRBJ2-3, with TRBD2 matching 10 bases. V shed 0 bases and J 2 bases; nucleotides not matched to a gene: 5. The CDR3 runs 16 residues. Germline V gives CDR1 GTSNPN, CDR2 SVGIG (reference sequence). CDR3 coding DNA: TGTGCCTGGAGTGTTGTTAGCGGGAGGACCACAGATACGCAGTATTTT. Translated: CAWSVVSGRTTDTQYF.

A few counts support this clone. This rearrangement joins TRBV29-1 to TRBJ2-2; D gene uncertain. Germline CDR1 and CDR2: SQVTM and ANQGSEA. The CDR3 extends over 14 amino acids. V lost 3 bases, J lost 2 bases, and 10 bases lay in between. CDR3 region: CSVDPGVNTGELFF. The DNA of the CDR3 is TGCAGCGTTGATCCTGGAGTTAACACCGGGGAGCTGTTTTTT.

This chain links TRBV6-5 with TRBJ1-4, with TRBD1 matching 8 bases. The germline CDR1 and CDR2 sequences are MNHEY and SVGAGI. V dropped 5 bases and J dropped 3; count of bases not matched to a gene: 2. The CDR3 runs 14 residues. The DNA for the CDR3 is TGTGCCAGCAGTAAGGACAGGGCTAATGAAAAACTGTTTTTT. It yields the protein CASSKDRANEKLFF.

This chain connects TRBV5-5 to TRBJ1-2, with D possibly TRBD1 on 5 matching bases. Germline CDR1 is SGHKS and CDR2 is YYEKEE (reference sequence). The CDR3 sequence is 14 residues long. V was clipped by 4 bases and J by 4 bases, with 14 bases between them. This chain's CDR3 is CASSQETALYGYTF. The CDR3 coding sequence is TGTGCCAGCAGCCAAGAGACAGCCCTCTATGGCTACACCTTC.

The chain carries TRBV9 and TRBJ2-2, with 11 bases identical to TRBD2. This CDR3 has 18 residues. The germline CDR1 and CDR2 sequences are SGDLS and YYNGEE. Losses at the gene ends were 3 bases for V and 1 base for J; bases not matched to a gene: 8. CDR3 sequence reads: CASSDPLAGVGNTGELFF. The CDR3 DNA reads TGTGCCAGCAGCGACCCACTAGCGGGAGTAGGGAACACCGGGGAGCTGTTTTTT.

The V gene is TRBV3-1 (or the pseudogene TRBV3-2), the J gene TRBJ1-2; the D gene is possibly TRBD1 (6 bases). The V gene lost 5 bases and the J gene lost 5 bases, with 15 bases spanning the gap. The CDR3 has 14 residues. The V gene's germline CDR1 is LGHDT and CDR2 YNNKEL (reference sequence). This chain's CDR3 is CASSYATGTYGYTF. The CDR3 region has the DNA TGTGCCAGCAGCTACGCGACAGGAACGTATGGCTACACCTTC.

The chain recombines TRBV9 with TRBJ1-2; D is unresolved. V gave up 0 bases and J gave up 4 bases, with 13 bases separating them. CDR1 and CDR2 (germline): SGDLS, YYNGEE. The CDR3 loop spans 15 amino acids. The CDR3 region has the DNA TGTGCCAGCAGCGTAGGGAACAATAGAGGCTATGGCTACACCTTC. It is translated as CASSVGNNRGYGYTF.

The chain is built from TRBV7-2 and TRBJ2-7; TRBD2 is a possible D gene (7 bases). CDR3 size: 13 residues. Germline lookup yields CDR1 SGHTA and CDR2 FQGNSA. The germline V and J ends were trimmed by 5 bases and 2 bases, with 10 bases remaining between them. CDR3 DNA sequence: TGTGCCAGCAGCGGGAGGGGGGCCTACGAGCAGTACTTC. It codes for CASSGRGAYEQYF. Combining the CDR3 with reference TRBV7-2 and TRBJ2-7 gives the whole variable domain GAGVSQSPSNKVTEKGKDVELRCDPISGHTALYWYRQSLGQGLEFLIYFQGNSAPDKSGLPSDRFSAERTGGSVSTLTIQRTQQEDSAVYLCASSGRGAYEQYFGPGTRLTVT.

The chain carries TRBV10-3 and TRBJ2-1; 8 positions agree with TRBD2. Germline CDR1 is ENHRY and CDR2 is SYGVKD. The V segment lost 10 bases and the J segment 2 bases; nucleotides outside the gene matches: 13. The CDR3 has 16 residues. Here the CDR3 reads CATAKGSGSTYNEQFF. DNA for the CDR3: TGTGCCACCGCAAAGGGGAGCGGGAGTACCTACAATGAGCAGTTCTTC.

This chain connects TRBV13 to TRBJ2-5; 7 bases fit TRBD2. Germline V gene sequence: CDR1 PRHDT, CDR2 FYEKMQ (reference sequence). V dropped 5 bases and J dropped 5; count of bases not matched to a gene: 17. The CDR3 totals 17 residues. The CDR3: CASSLNRDSSAGETQYF. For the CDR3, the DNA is TGTGCCAGCAGCCTAAACCGGGACTCCTCAGCGGGGGAGACCCAGTACTTC.

The CDR3 region is CAWSVSGGAADTQYF. In nucleotides, the CDR3 is TGTGCCTGGAGTGTCTCCGGGGGGGCGGCAGATACGCAGTATTTT. V gene TRBV30 combines with J gene TRBJ2-3, with 8 bases identical to TRBD2. The CDR3 is made up of 15 amino acids. Unmatched junction bases numbered 6, after V lost 0 bases and J lost 4 bases. The germline gives CDR1 GTSNPN, CDR2 SVGIG (reference sequence).

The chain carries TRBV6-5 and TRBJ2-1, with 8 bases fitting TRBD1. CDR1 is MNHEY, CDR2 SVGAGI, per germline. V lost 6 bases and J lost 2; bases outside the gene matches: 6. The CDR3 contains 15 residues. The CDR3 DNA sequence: TGTGCCAGCAGCCGCGACAGGGGAACCTACAATGAGCAGTTCTTC. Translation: CASSRDRGTYNEQFF.

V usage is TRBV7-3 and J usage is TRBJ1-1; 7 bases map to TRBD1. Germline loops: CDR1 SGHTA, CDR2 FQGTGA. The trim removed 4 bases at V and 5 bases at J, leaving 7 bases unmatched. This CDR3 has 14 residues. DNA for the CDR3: TGTGCCAGCAGCTCCGGGGCCAGGGGGACTGAAGCTTTCTTT. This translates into CASSSGARGTEAFF. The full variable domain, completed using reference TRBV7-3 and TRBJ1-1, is GAGVSQTPSNKVTEKGKYVELRCDPISGHTALYWYRQSLGQGPEFLIYFQGTGAADDSGLPNDRFFAVRPEGSVSTLKIQRTERGDSAVYLCASSSGARGTEAFFGQGTRLTVV.

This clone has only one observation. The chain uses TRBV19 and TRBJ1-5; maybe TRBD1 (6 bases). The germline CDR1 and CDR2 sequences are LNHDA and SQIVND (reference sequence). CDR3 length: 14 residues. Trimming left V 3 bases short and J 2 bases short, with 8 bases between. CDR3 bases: TGTGCCAGTAGTATCGCAGGGGGCAATCAGCCCCAGCATTTT. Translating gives CASSIAGGNQPQHF.

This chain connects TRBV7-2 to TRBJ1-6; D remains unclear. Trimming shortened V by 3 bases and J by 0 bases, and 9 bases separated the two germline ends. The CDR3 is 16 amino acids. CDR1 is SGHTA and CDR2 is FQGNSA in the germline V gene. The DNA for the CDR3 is TGTGCCAGCAGCTTTTTCGGGTCCTCCTATAATTCACCCCTCCACTTT. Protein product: CASSFFGSSYNSPLHF. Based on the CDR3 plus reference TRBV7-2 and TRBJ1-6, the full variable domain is GAGVSQSPSNKVTEKGKDVELRCDPISGHTALYWYRQSLGQGLEFLIYFQGNSAPDKSGLPSDRFSAERTGGSVSTLTIQRTQQEDSAVYLCASSFFGSSYNSPLHFGNGTRLTVT.

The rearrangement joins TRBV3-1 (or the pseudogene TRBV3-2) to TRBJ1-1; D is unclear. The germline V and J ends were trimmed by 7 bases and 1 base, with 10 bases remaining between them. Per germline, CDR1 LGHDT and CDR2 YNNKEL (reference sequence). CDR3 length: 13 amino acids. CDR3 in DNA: TGTGCCAGCACCCTAAAGCGGAACACTGAAGCTTTCTTT. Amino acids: CASTLKRNTEAFF.

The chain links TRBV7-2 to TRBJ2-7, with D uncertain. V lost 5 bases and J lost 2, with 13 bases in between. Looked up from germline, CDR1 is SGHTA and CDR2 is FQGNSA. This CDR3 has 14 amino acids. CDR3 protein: CASSTPQLTYEQYF. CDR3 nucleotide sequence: TGTGCCAGCAGCACCCCGCAACTGACCTACGAGCAGTACTTC.

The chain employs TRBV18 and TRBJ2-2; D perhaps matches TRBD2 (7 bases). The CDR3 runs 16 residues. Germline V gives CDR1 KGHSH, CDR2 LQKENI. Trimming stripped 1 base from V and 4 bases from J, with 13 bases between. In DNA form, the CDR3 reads TGTGCCAGCTCACCACGGGGGGGGCCCGGCACCGGGGAGCTGTTTTTT. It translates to CASSPRGGPGTGELFF.